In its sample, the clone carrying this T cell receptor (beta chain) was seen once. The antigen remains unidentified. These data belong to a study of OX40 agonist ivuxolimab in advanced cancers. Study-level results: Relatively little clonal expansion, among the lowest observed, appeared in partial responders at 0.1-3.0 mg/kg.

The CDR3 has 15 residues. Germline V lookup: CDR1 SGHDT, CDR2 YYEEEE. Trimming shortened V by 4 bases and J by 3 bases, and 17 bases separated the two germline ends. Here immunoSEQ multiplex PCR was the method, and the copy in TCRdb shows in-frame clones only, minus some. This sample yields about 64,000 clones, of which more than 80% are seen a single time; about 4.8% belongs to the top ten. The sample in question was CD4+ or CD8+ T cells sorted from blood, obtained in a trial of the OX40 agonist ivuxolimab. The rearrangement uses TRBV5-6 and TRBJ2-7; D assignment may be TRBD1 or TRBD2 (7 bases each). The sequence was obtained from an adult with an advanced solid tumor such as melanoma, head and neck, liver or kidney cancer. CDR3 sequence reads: CASSTRDSGVYEQYF. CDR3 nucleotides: TGTGCCAGCAGCACCCGGGACAGCGGGGTCTACGAGCAGTACTTC.